This T cell receptor (beta chain) was recovered during a study of cytomegalovirus exposure and HLA in healthy donors. Some clones are missing from TCRdb's copy, which holds only in-frame ones; the method was immunoSEQ multiplex PCR. Altogether more than 95,000 clones are present, roughly 86% being singletons, with the ten largest covering around 4.1%. The V and J ends lost 9 bases and 3 bases, in that order; junction bases with no gene match: 2. This CDR3 region has 12 residues. Germline CDR1 MDHEN, CDR2 SYDVKM. Study observations and caveats: In vitro experiments confirmed that three CMV-associated chains were specific for CMV antigens. Rarity marked most TCR sequences, yet some public TCRs occurred in many donors. 150 to 200 TCR beta chains were listed as cytomegalovirus-associated.

This clone was seen once. As yet, its antigen is unknown. This receptor was obtained from a woman under 30 in good health and CMV-seropositive. V and J are TRBV28 and TRBJ1-3; TRBD1 matches at 7 bases. The sequenced sample consisted of PBMCs. CDR3 in amino acids: CASDRDGNTIYF. The CDR3 nucleotides read TGTGCCAGTGACAGGGATGGAAACACCATATATTTT.